This is a list of T cell receptor beta chains from one sample in a study of cytomegalovirus exposure and HLA in healthy donors. The repertoire was sequenced with immunoSEQ multiplex PCR; TCRdb's copy has only in-frame clones and lacks some. This sample has about 280,000 clones, with around nine tenths found just once. The source material was PBMCs. Receptor source: a woman under 30 in good health and CMV-seronegative. Each CDR3 is given with its conserved first and last residue. D genes are given only for firm matches. Not every row has a clone size; where given, it reads once, few, many or a size class.

J,V,size,D,CDR3,DNA
TRBJ2-1,TRBV6-5,once,-,CASSYSSGSYNEQFF,TGTGCCAGCAGTTACTCGTCGGGGTCCTACAATGAGCAGTTCTTC
TRBJ1-3,TRBV5-1,-,-,CASGLEAGKKNTIYF,TGCGCCAGCGGCTTGGAGGCCGGGAAGAAAAACACCATATATTTT
TRBJ2-5,TRBV10-3,-,-,CAISETGGGETQYF,TGTGCCATCAGTGAGACCGGGGGAGGAGAGACCCAGTACTTC
TRBJ1-3,TRBV9,once,-,CASSVGAVNGNTIYF,TGTGCCAGCAGCGTAGGCGCTGTAAACGGAAACACCATATATTTT
TRBJ2-6,TRBV5-6,few,TRBD1,CASSPSGGVPAF,TGTGCCAGCAGCCCCTCAGGGGGCGTCCCCGCTTTC
TRBJ1-5,TRBV6-1,-,-,CASSEVAGGNQPQHF,TGTGCCAGCAGTGAAGTGGCAGGGGGCAATCAGCCCCAGCATTTT
TRBJ1-2,TRBV18,-,-,CASSHSEQGNYGYTF,TGTGCCAGCTCACACTCCGAACAGGGAAACTATGGCTACACCTTC
TRBJ2-6,TRBV21-1,-,-,CASSTGDRGAGANVLTF,TGTGCCAGCAGCACCGGGGACAGGGGGGCTGGGGCCAACGTCCTGACTTTC
TRBJ1-2,TRBV7-2,-,TRBD1,CASSYERQGPLGYTF,TGTGCCAGCAGCTACGAGAGACAGGGCCCCCTGGGCTACACCTTC
TRBJ1-2,TRBV6-1,once,-,CASSEVPGTNEDYTF,TGTGCCAGCAGTGAAGTTCCGGGGACAAACGAGGACTACACCTTC
TRBJ2-1,TRBV6-5,-,-,CASSRGGGGYNEQFF,TGTGCCAGCAGTCGGGGAGGGGGGGGATACAATGAGCAGTTCTTC
TRBJ2-3,TRBV5-4,few,-,CASSFTALGLRTDTQYF,TGTGCCAGCAGCTTTACGGCCCTAGGACTCCGCACAGATACGCAGTATTTT
TRBJ2-1,TRBV5-5,-,-,CASSLGQSYNEQFF,TGTGCCAGCAGCTTAGGACAGTCCTACAATGAGCAGTTCTTC
TRBJ2-7,TRBV7-7,once,TRBD1,CASSPDDRATYEQYF,TGTGCCAGCAGCCCCGACGACAGGGCCACCTACGAGCAGTACTTC
TRBJ1-1,TRBV2,-,TRBD1,CASLSGQGLFTEAFF,TGTGCCAGCCTCTCCGGACAGGGCTTATTTACTGAAGCTTTCTTT